These 3 T cell receptor beta chains were sequenced from one sample in a study of identical twins. TCRdb re-called the 5' RACE reads with MiXCR, one entry per CDR3 protein. The table includes 1.5 million to 2 million distinct CDR3 sequences, more than 30% detected once. The sample was cord blood. The receptors come from a newborn girl in good health.

The J gene is TRBJ2-1, the V gene TRBV28; D call uncertain. The CDR3 has 12 amino acids. Germline V gives CDR1 MDHEN, CDR2 SYDVKM. V lost 2 bases to trimming and J lost 9 bases, with 8 bases between them. The CDR3 reads CASSLPTGEQFF. In DNA, the CDR3 is TGTGCCAGCAGTTTACCAACGGGTGAGCAGTTCTTC.

This clonotype occurred a few times. V gene TRBV20-1 combines with J gene TRBJ2-3; D gene unclear. V lost 8 bases and J lost 2, with 20 bases in between. The CDR3 totals 15 residues. Germline V CDR1 and CDR2: DFQATT, SNEGSKA (reference sequence). The DNA for the CDR3 is TGCAGTTTCTTTCCGGGTGTGGGATTCACAGATACGCAGTATTTT. Amino acid sequence: CSFFPGVGFTDTQYF.

This clonotype was picked up many times. V and J are TRBV21-1 and TRBJ1-2; TRBD1 is the table's D call, not checked against the DNA. TRBV21-1 is designated a pseudogene. The length of the CDR3 is 14 residues. The CDR3 spells CASSKRGQIYGYTF. The DNA of the CDR3 is TGTGCCAGCAGCAAAAGAGGACAGATCTATGGCTACACCTTC.